This entry lists 10 T cell receptor beta chains sequenced from one sample in a study of blood T cells in healthy people across ages. Together with a sample-barcoded 5' primer, a J-beta primer mix was included in a second PCR lasting roughly 6 to 12 cycles. TCRdb called the 5' RACE reads again in MiXCR, with one record for every CDR3 protein. The table has 800,000 or so distinct CDR3 sequences, 46% seen once. The sample consisted of blood. These receptors were collected from a man older than 75 in good health.

The table lists this clonotype with many counts. This rearrangement joins TRBV20-1 to TRBJ2-3; maybe TRBD1 (5 bases). CDR1 and CDR2 from the germline V gene are DFQATT and SNEGSKA (reference sequence). The CDR3 runs 14 residues. V dropped 0 bases and J dropped 1 base, with 8 bases sitting between them. Here the CDR3 DNA reads TGCAGTGCTAGAGATGGGGCTGGCACAGATACGCAGTATTTT. Its protein is CSARDGAGTDTQYF.

The chain is built from TRBV7-2 and TRBJ2-4, with a weak D call TRBD1 (5 bases). The CDR3 totals 15 residues. With 5 bases removed from V and 3 bases from J, the gap between germline ends came to 14 bases. Germline CDR1 and CDR2: SGHTA and FQGNSA. The CDR3 here is CASSPQGRVKNIQYF. The DNA for the CDR3 is TGTGCCAGCAGCCCTCAGGGTCGGGTCAAAAACATTCAGTACTTC.

The chain links TRBV13 to TRBJ2-6, with 12 bases lining up with TRBD2. V shed 2 bases and J 0 bases; nucleotides not matched to a gene: 5. The germline gives CDR1 PRHDT, CDR2 FYEKMQ (reference sequence). The CDR3 sequence is 19 residues long. CDR3 region: CASSLSLAGGISGANVLTF. CDR3 DNA sequence: TGTGCCAGCAGCTTATCTCTAGCGGGAGGGATCTCTGGGGCCAACGTCCTGACTTTC.

This clonotype was seen more than once but under ten times. The J gene is TRBJ2-4, the V gene TRBV27, with D perhaps matching TRBD2 (5 bases). The CDR3 sequence is 13 residues long. CDR1 is MNHEY, CDR2 SMNVEV, per germline (reference sequence). The V and J ends lost 6 bases and 1 base respectively, with 7 bases between them. Written as DNA, the CDR3 is TGTGCCAGCAGGGGCGGGGCCAAAAACATTCAGTACTTC. Its protein is CASRGGAKNIQYF.

This clonotype was counted between two and nine times. V gene TRBV7-9 combines with J gene TRBJ2-1, with 10 bases that match TRBD1. V trimming: 5 bases; J trimming: 7 bases; junction bases outside the gene matches: 8. Germline CDR1 SEHNR, CDR2 FQNEAQ (reference sequence). This CDR3 contains 15 residues. CDR3 sequence: CASSLIWDRGNEQFF. As DNA, the CDR3 is TGTGCCAGCAGCCTAATCTGGGACAGGGGTAATGAGCAGTTCTTC.

The chain couples TRBV27 to TRBJ2-3; 9 positions match TRBD2. This CDR3 contains 16 residues. Germline lookup yields CDR1 MNHEY and CDR2 SMNVEV (reference sequence). V trimming: 0 bases; J trimming: 5 bases; junction bases outside the gene matches: 6. The CDR3 nucleotides read TGTGCCAGCAGTTTATCGCCGGGACTAGCTGGAGATACGCAGTATTTT. Protein sequence: CASSLSPGLAGDTQYF.

This clonotype came up once. An end of the junction differs from the germline gene, which may be a read error. The chain is built from TRBV5-1 and TRBJ2-7, with D maybe TRBD1 (6 bases). The germline CDR1 and CDR2 sequences are SGHRS and YFSETQ. The CDR3 covers 16 residues. This chain's CDR3 is CVSSFVTGMGSYEQYF. The CDR3 DNA reads as TGCGTCAGCAGCTTCGTTACAGGGATGGGCTCCTACGAGCAGTACTTC.

This clonotype occurred many times. This chain joins TRBV29-1 and TRBJ2-7; D not certain. CDR3 size: 13 residues. Looked up from germline, CDR1 is SQVTM and CDR2 is ANQGSEA. V lost 7 bases and J lost 3, with 16 bases in between. CDR3 amino acids: CSARQQNSYEQYF. The DNA of the CDR3 is TGCAGCGCGCGGCAACAGAACAGCTACGAGCAGTACTTC.

As for this clonotype: An end of the junction does not agree with germline; a read error may underlie this. This sequence joins TRBV13 and TRBJ2-5; D is possibly TRBD1 (6 bases). The CDR3 sequence is 15 residues long. Per germline, CDR1 PRHDT and CDR2 FYEKMQ (reference sequence). Here the CDR3 reads CASSFDRSGQGTQYF. CDR3 DNA: TGTGCCAGCAGCTTCGACAGGTCGGGGCAAGGGACCCAGTACTTC.

Only one count was recorded for this clonotype. The chain carries TRBV2 and TRBJ2-7; TRBD2 matches at 10 bases. Trimming took 8 bases from V and 3 from J; bases not matched to a gene: 13. This CDR3 is 16 amino acids long. Germline CDR1 SNHLY, CDR2 FYNNEI. In DNA form, the CDR3 reads TGTGCCAGCCCAGGACCGACCCGGACTAGCGGCTACGAGCAGTACTTC. It encodes CASPGPTRTSGYEQYF.